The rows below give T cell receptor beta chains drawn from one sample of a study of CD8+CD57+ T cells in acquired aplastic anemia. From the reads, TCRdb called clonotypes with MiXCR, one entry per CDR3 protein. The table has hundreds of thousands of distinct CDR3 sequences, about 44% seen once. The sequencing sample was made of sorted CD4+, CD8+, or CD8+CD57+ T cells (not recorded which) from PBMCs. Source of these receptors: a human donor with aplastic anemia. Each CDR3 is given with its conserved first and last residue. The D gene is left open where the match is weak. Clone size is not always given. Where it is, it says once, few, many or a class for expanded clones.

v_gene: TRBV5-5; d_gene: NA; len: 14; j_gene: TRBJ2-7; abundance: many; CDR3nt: TGTGCCAGCAGCTTCGACCTGCATTCCTACGAGCAGTACTTC; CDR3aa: CASSFDLHSYEQYF
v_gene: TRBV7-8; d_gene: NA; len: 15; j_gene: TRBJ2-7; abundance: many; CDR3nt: TGTGCCAGCAGCTTATTACCAGGAAGCTCCTACGAGCAGTACTTC; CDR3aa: CASSLLPGSSYEQYF
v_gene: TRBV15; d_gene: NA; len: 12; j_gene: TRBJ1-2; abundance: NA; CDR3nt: TGTGCCACCAGCACTCAGGGTCGGGGCTACACCTTC; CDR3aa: CATSTQGRGYTF
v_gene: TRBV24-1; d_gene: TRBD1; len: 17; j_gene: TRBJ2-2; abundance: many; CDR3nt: TGTGCCACCAGTGATCCAAGGGGGCAGGGTGGGGCCGGGGAGCTGTTTTTT; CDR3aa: CATSDPRGQGGAGELFF
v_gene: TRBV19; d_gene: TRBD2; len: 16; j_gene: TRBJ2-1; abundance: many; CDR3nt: TGTGCCAGTGGGCGGGAAGGACTAGCGGGGTGGAATGAGCAGTTCTTC; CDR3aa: CASGREGLAGWNEQFF
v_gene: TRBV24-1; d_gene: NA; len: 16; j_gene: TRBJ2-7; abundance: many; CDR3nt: TGTGCCACCAGTGATAGAACAGGGATCAGCTCCTACGAGCAGTACTTC; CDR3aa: CATSDRTGISSYEQYF
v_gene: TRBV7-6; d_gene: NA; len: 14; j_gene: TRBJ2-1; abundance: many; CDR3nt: TGTGCCAGCAGCTCCGTCCGGGGTTTCTATGAGCAGTTCTTC; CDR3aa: CASSSVRGFYEQFF
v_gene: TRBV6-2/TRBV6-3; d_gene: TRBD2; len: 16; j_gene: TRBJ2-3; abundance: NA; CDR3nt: TGTGCCAGCAGTACCCTTAGCGGGGGGGCAACAGATACGCAGTATTTT; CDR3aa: CASSTLSGGATDTQYF
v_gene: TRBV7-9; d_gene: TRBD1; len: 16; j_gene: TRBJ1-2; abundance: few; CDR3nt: TGTGCCAGCAGCCCGACCGGGACAGGGATCCGCTATGGCTACACCTTC; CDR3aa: CASSPTGTGIRYGYTF
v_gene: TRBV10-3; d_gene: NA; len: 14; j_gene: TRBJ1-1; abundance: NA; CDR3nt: TGTGCCATCAGTTTGGGGGCCGGCAGTACTGAAGCTTTCTTT; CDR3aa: CAISLGAGSTEAFF
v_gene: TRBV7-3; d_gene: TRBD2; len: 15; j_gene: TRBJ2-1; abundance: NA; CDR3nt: TGTGCCAGCAGCTTAAATAGCGGGGGGGCCTTTGAGCAGTTCTTC; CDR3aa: CASSLNSGGAFEQFF
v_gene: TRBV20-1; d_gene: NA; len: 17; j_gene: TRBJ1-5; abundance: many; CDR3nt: TGCAGTGCTCGACCTCGAAACAGTACCTATAGCAATCAGCCCCAGCATTTT; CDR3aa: CSARPRNSTYSNQPQHF
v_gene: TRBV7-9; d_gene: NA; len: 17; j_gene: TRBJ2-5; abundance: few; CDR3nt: TGTGCCAGCAGCGAAGACCCCTCCCCAGGGAACCAAGAGACCCAGTACTTC; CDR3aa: CASSEDPSPGNQETQYF
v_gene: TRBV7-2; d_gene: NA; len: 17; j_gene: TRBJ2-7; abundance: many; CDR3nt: TGTGCCAGCAGCCCGAGGGACTCTACAAGAGGGTCCTACGAGCAGTACTTC; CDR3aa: CASSPRDSTRGSYEQYF
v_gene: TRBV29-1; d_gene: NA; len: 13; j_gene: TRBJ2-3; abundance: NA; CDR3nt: TGCAGCGTACGACGGGGTAGCACAGATACGCAGTATTTT; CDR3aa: CSVRRGSTDTQYF
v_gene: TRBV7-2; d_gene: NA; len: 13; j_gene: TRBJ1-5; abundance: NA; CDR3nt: TGTGCCAGCAGCTTAGCAGCAAATCAGCCCCAGCATTTT; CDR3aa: CASSLAANQPQHF
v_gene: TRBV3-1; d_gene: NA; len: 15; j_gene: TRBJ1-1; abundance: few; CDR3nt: TGTGCCAGCAGCATTTCCCGGGAAATGAACACTGAAGCTTTCTTT; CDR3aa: CASSISREMNTEAFF
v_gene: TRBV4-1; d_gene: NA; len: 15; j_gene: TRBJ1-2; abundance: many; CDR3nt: TGCGCCAGCAGCCATACAGCGGGCGACCTCTATGGCTACACCTTC; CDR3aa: CASSHTAGDLYGYTF
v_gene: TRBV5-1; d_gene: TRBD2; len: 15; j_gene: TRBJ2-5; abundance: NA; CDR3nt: TGCGCCAGCAGCTTGGCTGGGACTAGCGGGGGAGCCCAGTACTTC; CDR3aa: CASSLAGTSGGAQYF
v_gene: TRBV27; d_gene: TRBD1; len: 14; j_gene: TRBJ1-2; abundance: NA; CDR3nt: TGTGCCAGCGGTCTTACAGGGGGCACCTATGGCTACACCTTC; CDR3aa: CASGLTGGTYGYTF
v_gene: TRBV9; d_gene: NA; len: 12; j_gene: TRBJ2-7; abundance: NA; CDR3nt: TGTGCCAGCAGCGCGGTCAACGCCGAGCAGTACTTC; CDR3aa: CASSAVNAEQYF
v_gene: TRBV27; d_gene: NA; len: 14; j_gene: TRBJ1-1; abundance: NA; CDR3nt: TGTGCCAGCAGTCAACTTGGGCTTAACACTGAAGCTTTCTTT; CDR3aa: CASSQLGLNTEAFF
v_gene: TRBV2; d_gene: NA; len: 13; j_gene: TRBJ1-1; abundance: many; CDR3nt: TGTGCCAGCATTGGCCGATTGAACACTGAAGCTTTCTTT; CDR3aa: CASIGRLNTEAFF
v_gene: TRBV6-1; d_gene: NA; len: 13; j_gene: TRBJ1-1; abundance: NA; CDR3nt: TGTGCCAGCAGTGAGGAGTGGGTGGCTGAAGCTTTCTTT; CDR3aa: CASSEEWVAEAFF
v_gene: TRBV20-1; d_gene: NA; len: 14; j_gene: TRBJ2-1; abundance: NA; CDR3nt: TGCAGTGCTAGGGACGTTAGCTCCTACAGTGAGCAGTTCTTT; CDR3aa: CSARDVSSYSEQFF
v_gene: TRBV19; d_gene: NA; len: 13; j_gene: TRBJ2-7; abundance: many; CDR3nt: TGTGCCAGCCAATTGGGTGAATCGAACGAGCAGTACTTC; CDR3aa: CASQLGESNEQYF
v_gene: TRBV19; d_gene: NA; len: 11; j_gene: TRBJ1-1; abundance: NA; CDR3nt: TGTGCCAGTAAAGGGGACACTGAAGCTTTCTTT; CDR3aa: CASKGDTEAFF
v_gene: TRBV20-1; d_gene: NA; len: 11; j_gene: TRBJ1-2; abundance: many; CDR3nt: TGCAGTGCTGGGGGTAACGATGGCTACACCTTC; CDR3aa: CSAGGNDGYTF
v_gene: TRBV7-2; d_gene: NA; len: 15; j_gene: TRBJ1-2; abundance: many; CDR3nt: TGTGCCAGCAGCCTTCCAGTAAACAGGGACTATGGCTACACCTTC; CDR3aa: CASSLPVNRDYGYTF
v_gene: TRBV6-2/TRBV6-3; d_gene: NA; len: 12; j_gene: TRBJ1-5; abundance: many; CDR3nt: TGTGCCAGCAGTTACTCGCCGCAGCCCCAGCATTTT; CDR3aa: CASSYSPQPQHF
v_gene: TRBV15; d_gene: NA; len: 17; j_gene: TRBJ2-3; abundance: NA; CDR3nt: TGTGCCACCAGCAGAGATGTTATTACTAACGGCACGGATACGCAGTATTTT; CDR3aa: CATSRDVITNGTDTQYF
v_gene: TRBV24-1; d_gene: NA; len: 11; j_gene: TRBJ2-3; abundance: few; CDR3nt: TGTGCCACCAGTGATTTGGATACGCAGTATTTT; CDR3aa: CATSDLDTQYF
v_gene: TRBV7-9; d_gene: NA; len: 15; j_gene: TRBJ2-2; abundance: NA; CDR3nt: TGTGCCAGCAGTTCAACCCGGGGGAGGACAGGGGAGCTGTTTTTT; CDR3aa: CASSSTRGRTGELFF
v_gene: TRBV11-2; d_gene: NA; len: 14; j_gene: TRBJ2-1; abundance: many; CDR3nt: TGTGCCAGCAGCCCAGGACCAGATGGGGATGAGCAGTTCTTC; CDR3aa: CASSPGPDGDEQFF
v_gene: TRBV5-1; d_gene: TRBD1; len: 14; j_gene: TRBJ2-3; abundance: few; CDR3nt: TGCGCCAGCAGCTGGGGACAGTCCACAGATGCGCAGTATTTT; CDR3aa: CASSWGQSTDAQYF
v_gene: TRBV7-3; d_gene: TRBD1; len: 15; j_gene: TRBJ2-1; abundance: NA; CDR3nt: TGTGCCAGCAGCCTACCTCCAGGGGGCTACAATGAGCAGTTCTTC; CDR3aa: CASSLPPGGYNEQFF
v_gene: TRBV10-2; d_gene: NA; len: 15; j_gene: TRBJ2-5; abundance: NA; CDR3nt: TGCGCCAGCAGTTACGTACAGGATAGCAATCAGCCCCAGTGCTTC; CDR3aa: CASSYVQDSNQPQCF
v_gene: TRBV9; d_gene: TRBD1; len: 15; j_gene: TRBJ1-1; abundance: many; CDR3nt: TGTGCCAGCAGCGTAGGGGAAACAGGGGGTACTGAAGCTTTCTTT; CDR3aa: CASSVGETGGTEAFF
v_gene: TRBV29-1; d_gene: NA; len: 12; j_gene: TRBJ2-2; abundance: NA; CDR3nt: TGCAGCGTTGAGGGGAGGACCGGGGAGCTGTTTTTT; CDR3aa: CSVEGRTGELFF
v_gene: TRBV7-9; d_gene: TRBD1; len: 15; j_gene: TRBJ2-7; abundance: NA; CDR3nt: TGTGCCAGCAGCTTAGATGGGACAGGGGGCTACGAGCAGTACTTC; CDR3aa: CASSLDGTGGYEQYF
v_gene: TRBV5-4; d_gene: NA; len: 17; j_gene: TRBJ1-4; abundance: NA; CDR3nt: TGTGCCAGCAGCCCCATGGGGGCTGGCGAACCTAATGAAAAACTGTTTTTT; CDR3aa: CASSPMGAGEPNEKLFF